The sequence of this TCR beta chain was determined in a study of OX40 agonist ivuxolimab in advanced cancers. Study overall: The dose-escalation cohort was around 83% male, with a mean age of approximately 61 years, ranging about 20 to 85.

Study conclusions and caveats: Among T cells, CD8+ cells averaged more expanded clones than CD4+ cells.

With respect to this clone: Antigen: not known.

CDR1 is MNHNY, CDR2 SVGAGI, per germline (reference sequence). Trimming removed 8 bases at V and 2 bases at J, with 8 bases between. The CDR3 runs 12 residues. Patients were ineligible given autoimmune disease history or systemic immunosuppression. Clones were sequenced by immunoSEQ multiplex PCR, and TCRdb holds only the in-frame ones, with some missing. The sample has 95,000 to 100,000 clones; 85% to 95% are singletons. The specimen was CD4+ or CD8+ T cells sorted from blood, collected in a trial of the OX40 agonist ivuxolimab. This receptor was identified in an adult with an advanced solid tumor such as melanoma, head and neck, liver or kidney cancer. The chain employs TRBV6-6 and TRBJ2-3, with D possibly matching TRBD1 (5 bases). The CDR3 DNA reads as TGTGCCAGCCAAGGGGTCACAGATACGCAGTATTTT. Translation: CASQGVTDTQYF.